The 14 T cell receptor beta chains reported below all come from one sample, sequenced in a study of CD8 T cells in Susac syndrome. Random hexamers were used to reverse transcribe the RNA input (about 0.45 to 1 ug). TCRdb re-derived calls from the immunoSEQ multiplex PCR reads in MiXCR, one entry per CDR3 protein. The data contain around 71,000 distinct CDR3 sequences, 95% to 96% of them singletons. Material for sequencing was CD4+ T cells from PBMCs. The receptor source for this set is a human donor with multiple sclerosis.

The CDR3: CATSPGRGNTEAFF. CDR3 DNA: TGCGCCACCTCGCCTGGACGGGGAAACACTGAAGCTTTCTTT. The V gene is TRBV5-1, the J gene TRBJ1-1; D is unclear. Germline loops: CDR1 SGHRS, CDR2 YFSETQ. V was trimmed by 9 bases and J by 2 bases, leaving 17 bases between them. The CDR3 sequence is 14 residues long.

V gene TRBV29-1 combines with J gene TRBJ1-3; D might be TRBD1 (5 bases). Germline values: CDR1 SQVTM, CDR2 ANQGSEA. V was trimmed by 3 bases and J by 1 base, leaving 7 bases between them. CDR3 size: 13 residues. CDR3 region: CSVETASGNTIYF. The CDR3 DNA sequence: TGCAGCGTTGAGACAGCGTCTGGAAACACCATATATTTT.

The rearrangement links TRBV19 to TRBJ1-2; D is possibly TRBD1 (6 bases). CDR1 is LNHDA, CDR2 SQIVND, per germline (reference sequence). The CDR3 has 13 residues. The ends were cut back, 5 bases at V and 4 bases at J, with 11 bases in the middle. The CDR3 sequence: CASSLGGPYGYTF. CDR3 bases: TGTGCCAGTAGTCTCGGGGGGCCCTATGGCTACACCTTC.

The V gene is TRBV27, the J gene TRBJ2-2; 12 bases fit TRBD2. The V segment lost 3 bases and the J segment 6 bases; nucleotides outside the gene matches: 5. Germline CDR1 MNHEY, CDR2 SMNVEV (reference sequence). The CDR3 is 16 residues long. The CDR3 sequence is CASSLPTSGGPGELFF. CDR3 DNA sequence: TGTGCCAGCAGTTTGCCCACTAGCGGGGGGCCCGGGGAGCTGTTTTTT.

The chain uses TRBV10-3 and TRBJ1-5; TRBD1 agrees at 7 bases. With 6 bases clipped from V and 8 bases from J, the junction kept 10 bases outside the gene matches. Germline V gives CDR1 ENHRY, CDR2 SYGVKD. The CDR3 has 14 residues. CDR3 coding DNA: TGTGCCATCAGGGCTGGACAGGCCGGGGAGCCCCAGCATTTT. Encoded protein: CAIRAGQAGEPQHF.

V usage is TRBV30 and J usage is TRBJ1-2; weak D call: TRBD1 (6 bases). This CDR3 has 12 amino acids. The germline CDR1 and CDR2 sequences are GTSNPN and SVGIG (reference sequence). V was shortened by 1 base and J by 5 bases, with 8 bases between the two germline ends. CDR3 bases: TGTGCCTGGAGTGGGACAGTGTATGGCTACACCTTC. As protein: CAWSGTVYGYTF. Full variable domain (missing parts from reference TRBV30 and TRBJ1-2): SQTIHQWPATLVQPVGSPLSLECTVEGTSNPNLYWYRQAAGRGLQLLFYSVGIGQISSEVPQNLSASRPQDRQFILSSKKLLLSDSGFYLCAWSGTVYGYTFGSGTRLTVV.

The J gene is TRBJ2-1, the V gene TRBV27; no clear D gene. Between the trimmed V and J ends, which lost 9 bases and 1 base, there was a span of 22 bases. Germline V gene lookup returns CDR1 MNHEY and CDR2 SMNVEV (reference sequence). CDR3 length equals 17 residues. In DNA form, the CDR3 reads TGTGCCAGTCAAGAGTACCCCGGGCCCGAGTCCTACAATGAGCAGTTCTTC. Amino acid sequence: CASQEYPGPESYNEQFF.

This sequence joins TRBV20-1 and TRBJ1-5; no clear D gene. V lost 1 base and J 2 bases, leaving 9 bases between the germline ends. CDR1 is DFQATT, CDR2 SNEGSKA, per germline (reference sequence). The CDR3 covers 14 residues. The DNA of the CDR3 is TGCAGTGCTAGAGTGGCCGGACGCAATCAGCCCCAGCATTTT. This translates into CSARVAGRNQPQHF.

This chain links TRBV7-2 with TRBJ2-2; D remains ambiguous. This CDR3 has 14 residues. The V and J ends lost 0 bases and 8 bases respectively, with 10 bases between them. Germline assignment: CDR1 SGHTA and CDR2 FQGNSA. The CDR3, as DNA: TGTGCCAGCAGCTTAGCACCGTGGCGGGGGGAGCTGTTTTTT. This sequence encodes CASSLAPWRGELFF.

The CDR3 region is CASSLGLAAGELFF. The CDR3 region has the DNA TGTGCCAGCTCACTGGGACTAGCGGCCGGGGAGCTGTTTTTT. J is TRBJ2-2 and V is TRBV18, with 11 bases lining up with TRBD2. The CDR3 runs to 14 residues. J lost 6 bases, V lost 4 bases, and 1 base had no gene match. Germline CDR1 KGHSH, CDR2 LQKENI.

The chain recombines TRBV5-6 with TRBJ1-1; 9 nucleotides match TRBD1. This CDR3 is built from 14 residues. Per germline, CDR1 SGHDT and CDR2 YYEEEE. The J segment lost 10 bases and the V segment lost 1 base, leaving 8 bases of the junction unmatched. CDR3 nucleotide sequence: TGTGCCAGCAGCTTGCAGGCGGGACAGGGATCAGCTTTCTTT. Its translation is CASSLQAGQGSAFF.

This chain links TRBV9 with TRBJ1-3; D is perhaps TRBD1 (5 bases). The CDR3 is made up of 16 amino acids. Germline lookup yields CDR1 SGDLS and CDR2 YYNGEE. Deletions cut 0 bases from V and 0 bases from J, with 10 bases between. This CDR3 reads CASSVGGRDSGNTIYF. The CDR3 region has the DNA TGTGCCAGCAGCGTAGGGGGACGAGACTCTGGAAACACCATATATTTT.

This clonotype was seen only a few times. V usage is TRBV12-3 or TRBV12-4 and J usage is TRBJ1-6; D remains unclear. Trimming pared 2 bases from V and 5 bases from J, leaving 7 bases between. This CDR3 region has 14 residues. Written as DNA, the CDR3 is TGTGCCAGCAGTTTAACCGGCAATAATTCACCCCTCCACTTT. Amino acid sequence: CASSLTGNNSPLHF.

The chain links TRBV5-1 to TRBJ1-2; TRBD1 agrees at 8 bases. Germline CDR1 SGHRS, CDR2 YFSETQ. V lost 4 bases to trimming and J lost 3 bases; unmatched junction nucleotides: 5. The CDR3 has 14 amino acids. The CDR3 sequence is CASSADREDYGYTF. The CDR3 coding sequence is TGCGCCAGCAGCGCGGACAGGGAGGACTATGGCTACACCTTC.